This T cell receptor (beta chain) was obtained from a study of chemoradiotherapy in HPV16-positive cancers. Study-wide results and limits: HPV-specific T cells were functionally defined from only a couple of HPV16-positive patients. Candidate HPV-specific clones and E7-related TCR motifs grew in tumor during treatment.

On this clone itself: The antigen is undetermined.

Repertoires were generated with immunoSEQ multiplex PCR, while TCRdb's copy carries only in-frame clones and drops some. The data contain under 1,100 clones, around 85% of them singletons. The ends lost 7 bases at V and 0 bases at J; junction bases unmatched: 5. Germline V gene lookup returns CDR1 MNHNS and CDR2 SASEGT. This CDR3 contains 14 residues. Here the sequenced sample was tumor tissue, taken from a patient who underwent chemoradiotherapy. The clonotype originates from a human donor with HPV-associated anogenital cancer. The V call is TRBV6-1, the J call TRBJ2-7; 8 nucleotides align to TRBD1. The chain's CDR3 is CASMVDRDSYEQYF. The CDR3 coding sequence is TGTGCCAGCATGGTGGACAGGGACTCCTACGAGCAGTACTTC.